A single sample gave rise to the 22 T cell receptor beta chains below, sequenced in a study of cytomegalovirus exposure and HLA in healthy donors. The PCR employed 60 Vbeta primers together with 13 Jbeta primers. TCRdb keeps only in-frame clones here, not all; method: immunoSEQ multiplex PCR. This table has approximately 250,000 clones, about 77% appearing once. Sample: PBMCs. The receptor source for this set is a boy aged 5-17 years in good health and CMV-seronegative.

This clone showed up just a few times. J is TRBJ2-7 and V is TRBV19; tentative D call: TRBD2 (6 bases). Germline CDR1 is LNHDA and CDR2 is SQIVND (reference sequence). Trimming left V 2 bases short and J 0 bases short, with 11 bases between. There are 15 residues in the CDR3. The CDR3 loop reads CASSIYRGASYEQYF. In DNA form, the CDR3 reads TGTGCCAGTAGTATATATCGCGGGGCCTCCTACGAGCAGTACTTC.

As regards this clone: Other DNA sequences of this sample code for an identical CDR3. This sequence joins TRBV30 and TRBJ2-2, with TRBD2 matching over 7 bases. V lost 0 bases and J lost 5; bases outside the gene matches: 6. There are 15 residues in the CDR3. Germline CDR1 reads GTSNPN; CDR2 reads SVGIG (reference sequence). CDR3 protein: CAWSVWLAETGELFF. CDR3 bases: TGTGCCTGGAGTGTGTGGCTAGCGGAGACCGGGGAGCTGTTTTTT.

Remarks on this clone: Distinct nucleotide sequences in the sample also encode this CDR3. CDR3 coding DNA: TGTGCCAGCAGTTACCTGGGGGGGGGCAATGAAAAACTGTTTTTT. This sequence encodes CASSYLGGGNEKLFF. This rearrangement joins TRBV6-5 to TRBJ1-4; D perhaps matches TRBD1 (6 bases). V was shortened by 2 bases and J by 5 bases, with 12 bases between the two germline ends. The germline V gene encodes CDR1 MNHEY and CDR2 SVGAGI. The CDR3 extends over 15 amino acids.

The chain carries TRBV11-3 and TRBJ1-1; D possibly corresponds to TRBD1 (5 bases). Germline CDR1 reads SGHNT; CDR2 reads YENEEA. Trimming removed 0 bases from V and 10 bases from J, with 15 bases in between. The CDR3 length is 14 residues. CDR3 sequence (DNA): TGTGCCAGCAGCTTAGAGGCGGAACCGGGGGGAGCTTTCTTT. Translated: CASSLEAEPGGAFF.

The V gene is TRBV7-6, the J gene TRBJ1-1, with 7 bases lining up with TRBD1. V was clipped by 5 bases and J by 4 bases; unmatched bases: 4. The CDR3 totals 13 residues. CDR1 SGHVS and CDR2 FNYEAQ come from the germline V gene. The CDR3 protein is CASSRDRATEAFF. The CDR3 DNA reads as TGTGCCAGCAGCCGAGACAGGGCCACTGAAGCTTTCTTT. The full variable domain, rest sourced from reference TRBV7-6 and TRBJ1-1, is GAGVSQSPRYKVTKRGQDVALRCDPISGHVSLYWYRQALGQGPEFLTYFNYEAQQDKSGLPNDRFSAERPEGSISTLTIQRTEQRDSAMYRCASSRDRATEAFFGQGTRLTVV.

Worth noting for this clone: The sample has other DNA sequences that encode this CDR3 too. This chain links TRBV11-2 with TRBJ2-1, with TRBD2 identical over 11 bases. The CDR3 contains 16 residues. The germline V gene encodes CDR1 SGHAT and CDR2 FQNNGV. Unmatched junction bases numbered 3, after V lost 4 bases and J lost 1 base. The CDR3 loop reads CASSSLAGGSYNEQFF. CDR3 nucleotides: TGTGCCAGCAGCTCTCTAGCGGGGGGATCCTACAATGAGCAGTTCTTC.

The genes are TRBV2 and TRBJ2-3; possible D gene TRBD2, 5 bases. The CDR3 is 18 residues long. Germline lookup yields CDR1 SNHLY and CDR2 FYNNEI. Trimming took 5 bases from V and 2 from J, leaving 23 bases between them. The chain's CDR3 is CASSPLRAESGNTDTQYF. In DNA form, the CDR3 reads TGTGCCAGCAGTCCACTCAGAGCGGAATCCGGAAACACAGATACGCAGTATTTT.

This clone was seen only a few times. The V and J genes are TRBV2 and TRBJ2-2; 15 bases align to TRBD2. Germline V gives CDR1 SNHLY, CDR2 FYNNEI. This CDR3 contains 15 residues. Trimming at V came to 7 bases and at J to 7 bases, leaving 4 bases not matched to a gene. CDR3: CASIGLAGGGGELFF. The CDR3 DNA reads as TGTGCCAGCATCGGACTAGCGGGAGGGGGCGGGGAGCTGTTTTTT.

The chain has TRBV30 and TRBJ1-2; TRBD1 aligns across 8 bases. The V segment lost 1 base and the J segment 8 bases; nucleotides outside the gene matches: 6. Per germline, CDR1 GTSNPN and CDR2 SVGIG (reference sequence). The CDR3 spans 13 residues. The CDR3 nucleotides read TGTGCCTGGAGTGAGACAGGGGAGGTCGGCTACACCTTC. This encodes CAWSETGEVGYTF.

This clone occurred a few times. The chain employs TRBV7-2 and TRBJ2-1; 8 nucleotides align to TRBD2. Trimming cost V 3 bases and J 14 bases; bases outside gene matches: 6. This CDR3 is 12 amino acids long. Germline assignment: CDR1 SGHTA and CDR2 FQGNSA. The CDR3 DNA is TGTGCCAGCAGCTTTCCCGGGACTAGTGAGTTCTTC. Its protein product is CASSFPGTSEFF.

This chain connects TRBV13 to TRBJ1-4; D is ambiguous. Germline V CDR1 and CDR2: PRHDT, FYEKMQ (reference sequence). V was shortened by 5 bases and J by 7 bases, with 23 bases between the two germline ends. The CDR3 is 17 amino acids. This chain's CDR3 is CASSLSQFSERGEKLFF. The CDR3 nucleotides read TGTGCCAGCAGCCTGAGCCAGTTCAGCGAACGGGGTGAAAAACTGTTTTTT.

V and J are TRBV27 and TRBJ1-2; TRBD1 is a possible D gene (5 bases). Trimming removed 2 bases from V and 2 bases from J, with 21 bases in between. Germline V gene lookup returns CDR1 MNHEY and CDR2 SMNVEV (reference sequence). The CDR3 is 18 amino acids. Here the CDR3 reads CASSLRRGLQLGNYGYTF. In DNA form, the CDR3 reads TGTGCCAGCAGTTTACGGAGGGGACTACAACTCGGGAACTATGGCTACACCTTC.

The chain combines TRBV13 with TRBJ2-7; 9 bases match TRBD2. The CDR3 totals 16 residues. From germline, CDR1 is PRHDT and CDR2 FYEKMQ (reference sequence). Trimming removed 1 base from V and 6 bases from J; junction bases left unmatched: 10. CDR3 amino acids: CASSLEAGGHSLEQYF. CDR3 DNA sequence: TGTGCCAGCAGCTTAGAAGCGGGAGGCCATTCCCTCGAGCAGTACTTC.

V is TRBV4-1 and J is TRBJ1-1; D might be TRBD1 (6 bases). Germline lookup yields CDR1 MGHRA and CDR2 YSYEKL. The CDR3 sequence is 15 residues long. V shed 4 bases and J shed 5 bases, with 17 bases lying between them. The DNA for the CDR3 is TGCGCCAGCAGCCTCTCCCGGGGGAGGGGGACTGAAGCTTTCTTT. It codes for CASSLSRGRGTEAFF.

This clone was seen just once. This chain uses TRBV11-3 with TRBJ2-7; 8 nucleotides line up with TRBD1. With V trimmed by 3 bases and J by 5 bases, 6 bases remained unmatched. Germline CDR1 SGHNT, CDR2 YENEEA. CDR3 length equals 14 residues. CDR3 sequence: CASSLGRGPHEQYF. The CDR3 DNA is TGTGCCAGCAGCTTGGGCAGGGGGCCACACGAGCAGTACTTC.

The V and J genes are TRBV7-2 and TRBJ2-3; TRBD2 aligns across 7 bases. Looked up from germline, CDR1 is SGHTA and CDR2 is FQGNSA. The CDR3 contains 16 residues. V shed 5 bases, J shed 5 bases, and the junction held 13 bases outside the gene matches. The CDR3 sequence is CASSLLGGGPLDTQYF. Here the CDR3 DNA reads TGTGCCAGCAGCCTCCTTGGGGGAGGGCCTTTAGATACGCAGTATTTT.

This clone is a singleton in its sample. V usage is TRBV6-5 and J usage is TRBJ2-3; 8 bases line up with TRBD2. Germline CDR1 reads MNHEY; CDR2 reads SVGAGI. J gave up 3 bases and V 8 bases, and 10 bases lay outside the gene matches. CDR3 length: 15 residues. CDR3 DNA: TGTGCCAGCTCAAGCTCGGGGGGGAGAACAGATACGCAGTATTTT. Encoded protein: CASSSSGGRTDTQYF.

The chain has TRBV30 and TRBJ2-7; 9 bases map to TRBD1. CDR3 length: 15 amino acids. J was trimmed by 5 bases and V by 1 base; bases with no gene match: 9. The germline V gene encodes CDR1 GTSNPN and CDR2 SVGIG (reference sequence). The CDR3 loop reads CAWSAGRRTGDEQYF. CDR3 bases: TGTGCCTGGAGTGCGGGGCGCAGGACAGGGGACGAGCAGTACTTC.

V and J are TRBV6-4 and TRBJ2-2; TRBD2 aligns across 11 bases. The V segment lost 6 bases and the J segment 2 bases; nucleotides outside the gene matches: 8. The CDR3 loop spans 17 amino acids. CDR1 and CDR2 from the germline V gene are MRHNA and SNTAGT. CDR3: CASSPTSGSSNTGELFF. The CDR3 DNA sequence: TGTGCCAGCAGCCCTACTAGCGGGAGTTCTAACACCGGGGAGCTGTTTTTT.

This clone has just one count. The chain's CDR3 is CAWLHAGAGRTEAFF. The CDR3 nucleotides read TGTGCCTGGCTCCATGCAGGGGCCGGGAGGACTGAAGCTTTCTTT. The V gene is TRBV30, the J gene TRBJ1-1, with D perhaps TRBD1 (6 bases). The CDR3 has 15 residues. Germline V gene data show CDR1 as GTSNPN and CDR2 as SVGIG (reference sequence). V lost 5 bases and J lost 5, with 21 bases in between.

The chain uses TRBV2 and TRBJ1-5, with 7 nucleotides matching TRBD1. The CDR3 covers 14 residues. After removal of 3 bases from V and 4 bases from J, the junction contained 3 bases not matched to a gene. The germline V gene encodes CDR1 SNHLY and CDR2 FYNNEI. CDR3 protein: CASSDPTGNQPQHF. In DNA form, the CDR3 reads TGTGCCAGCAGTGATCCGACAGGGAATCAGCCCCAGCATTTT.

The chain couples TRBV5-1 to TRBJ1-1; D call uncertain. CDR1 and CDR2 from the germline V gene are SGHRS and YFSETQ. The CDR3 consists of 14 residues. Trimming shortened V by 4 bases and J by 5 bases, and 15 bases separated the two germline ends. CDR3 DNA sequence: TGCGCCAGCAGCCAGCAGTTCGGGGTGACTGAAGCTTTCTTT. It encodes CASSQQFGVTEAFF.